This TCR beta chain was captured by sequencing in a study of early T cells in non-severe SARS-CoV-2 infection. Study in general: Unsorted whole blood bulk RNA was sequenced, with unpaired chains.

The table lists this clonotype with many counts. Its specificity is not known. The CDR3 contains 16 residues. The V end was cut by 6 bases, the J end by 4 bases, with 19 bases between. Per the germline V gene, CDR1 is KGHSH and CDR2 is LQKENI. Individual cDNA molecules each received unique molecular identifiers attached to them. One entry per CDR3 protein results from TCRdb running MiXCR on the 5' RACE reads. Here the sample spans some 80,000 distinct CDR3 sequences, roughly 4.7% being singletons. Study observations and caveats: Matching with VDJdb favored anti-spike CD8 responses (missing private and CD4 specificities).

The material was whole blood, obtained at baseline. This chain joins TRBV18 and TRBJ1-3; no reliable D call. This TCR derives from an adult who was a healthcare worker with PCR-confirmed SARS-CoV-2 infection or an uninfected control (not recorded which). The chain's CDR3 is CASSPSPRSAGNTIYF. DNA for the CDR3: TGTGCCAGCTCCCCTTCTCCACGGAGTGCGGGAAACACCATATATTTT.